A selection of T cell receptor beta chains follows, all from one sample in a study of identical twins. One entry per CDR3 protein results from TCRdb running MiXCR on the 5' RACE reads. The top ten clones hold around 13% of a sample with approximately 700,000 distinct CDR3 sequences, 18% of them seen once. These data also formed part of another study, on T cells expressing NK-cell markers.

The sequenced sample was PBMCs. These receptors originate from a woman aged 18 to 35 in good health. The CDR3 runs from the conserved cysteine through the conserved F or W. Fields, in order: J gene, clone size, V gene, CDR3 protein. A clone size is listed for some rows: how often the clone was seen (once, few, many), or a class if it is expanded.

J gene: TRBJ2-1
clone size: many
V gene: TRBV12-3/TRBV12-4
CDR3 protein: CASSLAVYNEQFF

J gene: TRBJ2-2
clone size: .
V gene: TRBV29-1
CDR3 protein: CSVGHYSGTSGRRNTGELFF

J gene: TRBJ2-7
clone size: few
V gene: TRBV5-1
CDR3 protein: CASSLLYGSSYEQYF

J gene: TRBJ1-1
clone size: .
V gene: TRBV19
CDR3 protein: CASSPGIAFF

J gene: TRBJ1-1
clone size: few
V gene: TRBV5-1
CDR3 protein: CASCPQSGAPEAFF

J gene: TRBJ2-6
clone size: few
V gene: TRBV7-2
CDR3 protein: CASSLVGSRGANVLTF

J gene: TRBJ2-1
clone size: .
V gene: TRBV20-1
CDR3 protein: CSAAGTSINNEQFF

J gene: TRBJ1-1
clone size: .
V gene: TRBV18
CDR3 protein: CASSPNVAGGMNTEAFF

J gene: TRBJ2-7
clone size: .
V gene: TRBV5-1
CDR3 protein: CASGRTSGAYEQYF

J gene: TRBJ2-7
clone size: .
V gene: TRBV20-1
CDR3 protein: CSARPPNLYEQYF

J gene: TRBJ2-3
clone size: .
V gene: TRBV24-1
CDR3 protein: CATSVGNTQYF

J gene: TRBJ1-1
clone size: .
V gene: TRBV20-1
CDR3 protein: CSVHSGSEAFF

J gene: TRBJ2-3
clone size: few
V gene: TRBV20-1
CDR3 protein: CSARPSGSPRDTQYF

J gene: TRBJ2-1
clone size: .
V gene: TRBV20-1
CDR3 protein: CSAPQLMASYSYNEQFF

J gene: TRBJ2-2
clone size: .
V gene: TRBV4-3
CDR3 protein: CASSQEWGLAGNTGELFF

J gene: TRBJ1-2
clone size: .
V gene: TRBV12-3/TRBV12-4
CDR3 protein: CASSSGAGGYTF

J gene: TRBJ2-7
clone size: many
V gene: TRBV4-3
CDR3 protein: CASSQERHLYEQYF

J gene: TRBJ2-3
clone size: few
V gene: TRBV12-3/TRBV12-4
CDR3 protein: CASSPRVAGATDTQYF

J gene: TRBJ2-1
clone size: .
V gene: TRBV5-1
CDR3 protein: CASSLRGEEQFF

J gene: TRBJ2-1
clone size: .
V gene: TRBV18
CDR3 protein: CASSPGETLSYNEQFF

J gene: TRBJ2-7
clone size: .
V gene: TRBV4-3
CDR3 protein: CASSQQSGNLYEQYF

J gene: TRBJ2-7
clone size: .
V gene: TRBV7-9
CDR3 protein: CATTVSGRFDEQYF

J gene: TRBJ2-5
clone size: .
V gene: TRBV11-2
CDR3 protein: CASSSILAEETQYF

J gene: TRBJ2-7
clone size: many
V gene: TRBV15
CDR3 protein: CATSGGVAGKSYEQYF

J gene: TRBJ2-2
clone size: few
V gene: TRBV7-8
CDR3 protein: CASSTLGDKNTGELFF

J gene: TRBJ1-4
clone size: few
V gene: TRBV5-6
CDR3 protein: CASSFRGRKLFF

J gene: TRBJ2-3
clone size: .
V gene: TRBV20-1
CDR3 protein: CSAQVRTDTQYF

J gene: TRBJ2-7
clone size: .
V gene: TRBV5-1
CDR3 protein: CASSLGWGLYEQYF

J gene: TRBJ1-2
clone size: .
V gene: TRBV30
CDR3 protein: CAWDRPVGYTF

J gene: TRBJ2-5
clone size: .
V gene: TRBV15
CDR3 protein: CATSSSLAGGRETQYF

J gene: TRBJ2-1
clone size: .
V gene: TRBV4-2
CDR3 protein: CASSPSGNYNEQFF